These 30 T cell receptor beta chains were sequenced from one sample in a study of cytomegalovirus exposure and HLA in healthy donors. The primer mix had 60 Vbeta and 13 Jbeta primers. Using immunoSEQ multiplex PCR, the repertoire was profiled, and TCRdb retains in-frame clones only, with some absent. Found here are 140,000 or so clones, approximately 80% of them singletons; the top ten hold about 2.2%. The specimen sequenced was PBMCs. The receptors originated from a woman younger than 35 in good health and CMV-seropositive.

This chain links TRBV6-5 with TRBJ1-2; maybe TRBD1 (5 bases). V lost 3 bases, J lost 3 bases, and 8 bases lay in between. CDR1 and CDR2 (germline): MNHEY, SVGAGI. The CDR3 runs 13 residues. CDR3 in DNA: TGTGCCAGCAGTTATGGGGGGGACTATGGCTACACCTTC. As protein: CASSYGGDYGYTF.

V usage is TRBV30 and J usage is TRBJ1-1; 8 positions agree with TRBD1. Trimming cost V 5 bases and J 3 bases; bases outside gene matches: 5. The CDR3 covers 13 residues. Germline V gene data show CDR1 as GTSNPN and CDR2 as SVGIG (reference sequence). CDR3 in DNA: TGTGCCTGGCAGGGGGCGGATTACACTGAAGCTTTCTTT. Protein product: CAWQGADYTEAFF.

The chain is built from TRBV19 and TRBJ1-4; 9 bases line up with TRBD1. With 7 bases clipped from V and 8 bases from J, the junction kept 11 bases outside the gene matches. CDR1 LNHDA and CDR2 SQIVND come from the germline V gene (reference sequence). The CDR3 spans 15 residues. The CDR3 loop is CASKITGGSGEKLFF. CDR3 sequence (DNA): TGTGCCAGTAAAATAACAGGGGGCTCTGGAGAAAAACTGTTTTTT.

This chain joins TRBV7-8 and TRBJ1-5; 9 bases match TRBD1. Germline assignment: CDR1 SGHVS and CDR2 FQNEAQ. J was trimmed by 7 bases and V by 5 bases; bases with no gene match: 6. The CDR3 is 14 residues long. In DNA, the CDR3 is TGTGCCAGCAGCGGCCGGGACAGGGCCCAGCCCCAGCATTTT. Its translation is CASSGRDRAQPQHF.

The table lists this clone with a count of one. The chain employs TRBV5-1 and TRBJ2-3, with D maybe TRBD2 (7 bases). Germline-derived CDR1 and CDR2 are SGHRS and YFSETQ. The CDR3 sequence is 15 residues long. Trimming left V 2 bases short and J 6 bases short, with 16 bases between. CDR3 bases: TGCGCCAGCAGCTTAGGGGGGGCTACCACGGATACGCAGTATTTT. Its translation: CASSLGGATTDTQYF.

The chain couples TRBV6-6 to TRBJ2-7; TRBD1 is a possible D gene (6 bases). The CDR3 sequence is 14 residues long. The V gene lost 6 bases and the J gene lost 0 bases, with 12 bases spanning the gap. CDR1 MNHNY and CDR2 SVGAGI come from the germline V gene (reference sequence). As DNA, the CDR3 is TGTGCCAGCAGACCCGACAGGCTCTCCTACGAGCAGTACTTC. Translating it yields CASRPDRLSYEQYF.

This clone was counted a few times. The CDR3 protein is CASSQGLGTEAFF. The DNA for the CDR3 is TGTGCCAGCAGTCAGGGTCTGGGCACTGAAGCTTTCTTT. The chain is built from TRBV9 and TRBJ1-1; possibly TRBD1 for D (5 bases). The CDR3 extends over 13 amino acids. Germline V gene lookup returns CDR1 SGDLS and CDR2 YYNGEE. V was clipped by 5 bases and J by 4 bases, with 12 bases between them.

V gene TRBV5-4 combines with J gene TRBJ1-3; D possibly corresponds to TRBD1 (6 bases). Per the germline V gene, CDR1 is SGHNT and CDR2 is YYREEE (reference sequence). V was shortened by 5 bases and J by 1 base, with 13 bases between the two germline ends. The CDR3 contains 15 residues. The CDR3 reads CASSLQGASGNTIYF. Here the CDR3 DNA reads TGTGCCAGCAGTCTACAGGGCGCTTCTGGAAACACCATATATTTT.

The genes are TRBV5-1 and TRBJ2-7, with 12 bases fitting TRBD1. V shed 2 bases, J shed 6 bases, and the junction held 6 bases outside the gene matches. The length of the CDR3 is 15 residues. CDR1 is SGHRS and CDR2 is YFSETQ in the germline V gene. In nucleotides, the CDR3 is TGCGCCAGCAGCTTAACCGGGACAGGGGGCGGCGAGCAGTACTTC. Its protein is CASSLTGTGGGEQYF.

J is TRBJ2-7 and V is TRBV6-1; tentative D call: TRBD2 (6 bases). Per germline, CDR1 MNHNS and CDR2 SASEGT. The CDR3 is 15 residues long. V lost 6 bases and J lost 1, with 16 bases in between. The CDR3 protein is CASSSGTGGSYEQYF. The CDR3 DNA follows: TGTGCCAGCAGCTCCGGGACTGGTGGATCCTACGAGCAGTACTTC.

In DNA, the CDR3 is TGCAGCGGGGAGGGCTCAGACTATGGCTACACCTTC. Translating gives CSGEGSDYGYTF. The rearrangement joins TRBV29-1 to TRBJ1-2, with D hard to call. The V and J ends lost 7 bases and 3 bases respectively, with 12 bases between them. Germline V CDR1 and CDR2: SQVTM, ANQGSEA. The CDR3 contains 12 residues.

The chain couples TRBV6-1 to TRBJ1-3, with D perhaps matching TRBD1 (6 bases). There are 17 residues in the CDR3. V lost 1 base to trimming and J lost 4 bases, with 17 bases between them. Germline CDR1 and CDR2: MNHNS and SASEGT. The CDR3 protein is CASSEGLFDRPGNTIYF. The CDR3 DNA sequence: TGTGCCAGCAGTGAAGGTTTATTCGACAGGCCCGGAAACACCATATATTTT.

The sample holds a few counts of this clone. The CDR3 here is CASSVAREGKGYTF. CDR3 DNA sequence: TGTGCCAGCAGCGTAGCTAGGGAGGGCAAAGGCTACACCTTC. The chain links TRBV9 to TRBJ1-2; no firm D call. Looked up from germline, CDR1 is SGDLS and CDR2 is YYNGEE. The CDR3 extends over 14 amino acids. V lost 0 bases and J lost 8, with 14 bases in between.

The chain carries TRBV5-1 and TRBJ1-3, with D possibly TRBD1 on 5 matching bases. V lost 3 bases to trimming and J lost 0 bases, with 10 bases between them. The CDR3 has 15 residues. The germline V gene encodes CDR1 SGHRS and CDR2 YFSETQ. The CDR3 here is CASSYGGVSGNTIYF. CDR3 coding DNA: TGCGCCAGCAGCTACGGGGGGGTCTCTGGAAACACCATATATTTT.

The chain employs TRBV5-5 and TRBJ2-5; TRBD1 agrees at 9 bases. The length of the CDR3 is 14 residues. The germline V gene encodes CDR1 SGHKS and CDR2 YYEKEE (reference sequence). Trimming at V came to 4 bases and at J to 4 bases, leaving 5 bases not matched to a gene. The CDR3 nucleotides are TGTGCCAGCAGCCCGGGGACAGGGTTAGAGACCCAGTACTTC. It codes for CASSPGTGLETQYF.

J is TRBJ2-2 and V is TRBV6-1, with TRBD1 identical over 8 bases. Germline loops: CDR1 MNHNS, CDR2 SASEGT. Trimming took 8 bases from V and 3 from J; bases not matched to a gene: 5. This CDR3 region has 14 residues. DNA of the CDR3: TGTGCCAGCCCTACAGGGGGATACACCGGGGAGCTGTTTTTT. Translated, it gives CASPTGGYTGELFF.

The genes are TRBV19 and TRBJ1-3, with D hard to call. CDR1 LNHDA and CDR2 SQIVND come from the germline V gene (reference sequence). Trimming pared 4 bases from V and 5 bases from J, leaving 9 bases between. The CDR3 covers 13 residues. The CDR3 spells CASSTDGRNTIYF. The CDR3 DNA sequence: TGTGCCAGTAGTACCGACGGGAGAAACACCATATATTTT.

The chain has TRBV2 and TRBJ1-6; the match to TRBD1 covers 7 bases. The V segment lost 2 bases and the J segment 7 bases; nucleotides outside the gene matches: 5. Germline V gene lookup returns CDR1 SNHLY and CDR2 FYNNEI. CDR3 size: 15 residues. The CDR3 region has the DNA TGTGCCAGCAGTGAAAGGGGGACAGAGAATTCACCCCTCCACTTT. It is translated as CASSERGTENSPLHF.

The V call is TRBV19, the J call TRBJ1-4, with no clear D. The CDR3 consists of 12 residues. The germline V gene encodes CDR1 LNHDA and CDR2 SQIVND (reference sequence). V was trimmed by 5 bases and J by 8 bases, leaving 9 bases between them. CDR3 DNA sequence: TGTGCCAGTAGTCGACACCTAGAAAAACTGTTTTTT. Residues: CASSRHLEKLFF.

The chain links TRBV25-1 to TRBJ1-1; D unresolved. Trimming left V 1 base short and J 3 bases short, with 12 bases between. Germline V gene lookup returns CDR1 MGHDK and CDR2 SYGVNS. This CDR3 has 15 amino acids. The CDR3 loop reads CASSESGNTYTEAFF. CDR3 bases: TGTGCCAGCAGTGAATCAGGCAACACCTACACTGAAGCTTTCTTT.

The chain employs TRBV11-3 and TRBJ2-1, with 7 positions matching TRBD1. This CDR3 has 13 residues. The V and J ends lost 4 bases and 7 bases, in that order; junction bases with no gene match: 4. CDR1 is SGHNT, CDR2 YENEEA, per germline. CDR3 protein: CASSYSGQNEQFF. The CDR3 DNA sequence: TGTGCCAGCAGCTATTCGGGACAGAATGAGCAGTTCTTC.

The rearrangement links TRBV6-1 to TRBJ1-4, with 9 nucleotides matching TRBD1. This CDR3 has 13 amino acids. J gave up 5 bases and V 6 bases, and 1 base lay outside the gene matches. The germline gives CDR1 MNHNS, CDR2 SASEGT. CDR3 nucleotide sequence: TGTGCCAGCAGCGGGACAGGGAATGAAAAACTGTTTTTT. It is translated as CASSGTGNEKLFF.

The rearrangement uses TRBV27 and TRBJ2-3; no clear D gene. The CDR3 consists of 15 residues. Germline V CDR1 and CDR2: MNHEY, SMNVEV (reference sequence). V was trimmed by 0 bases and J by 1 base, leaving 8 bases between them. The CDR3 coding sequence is TGTGCCAGCAGTTTATCGCTAGGAGGCACAGATACGCAGTATTTT. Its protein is CASSLSLGGTDTQYF.

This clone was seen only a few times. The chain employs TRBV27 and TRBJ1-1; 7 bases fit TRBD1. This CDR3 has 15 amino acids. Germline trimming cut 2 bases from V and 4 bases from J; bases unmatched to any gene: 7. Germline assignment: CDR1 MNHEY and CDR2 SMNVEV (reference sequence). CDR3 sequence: CASSLNPTGVTEAFF. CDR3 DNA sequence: TGTGCCAGCAGTTTAAACCCTACAGGGGTCACTGAAGCTTTCTTT.

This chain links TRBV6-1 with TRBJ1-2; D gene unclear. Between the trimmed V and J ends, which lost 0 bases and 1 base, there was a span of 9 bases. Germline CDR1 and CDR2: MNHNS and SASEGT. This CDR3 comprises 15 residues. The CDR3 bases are TGTGCCAGCAGTGAAGCAGCAGGTCTTAACTATGGCTACACCTTC. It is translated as CASSEAAGLNYGYTF.

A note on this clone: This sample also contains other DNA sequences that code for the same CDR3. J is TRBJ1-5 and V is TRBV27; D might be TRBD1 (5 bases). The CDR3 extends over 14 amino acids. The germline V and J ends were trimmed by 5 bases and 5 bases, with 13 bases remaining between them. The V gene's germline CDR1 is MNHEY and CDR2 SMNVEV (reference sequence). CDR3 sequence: CASSHGAADQPQHF. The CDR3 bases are TGTGCCAGCAGTCATGGGGCCGCGGATCAGCCCCAGCATTTT.

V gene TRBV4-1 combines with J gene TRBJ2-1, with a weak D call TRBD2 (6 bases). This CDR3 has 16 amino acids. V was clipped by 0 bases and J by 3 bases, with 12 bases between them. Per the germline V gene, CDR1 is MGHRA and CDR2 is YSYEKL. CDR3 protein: CASSQDPGGFYNEQFF. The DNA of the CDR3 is TGCGCCAGCAGCCAAGATCCCGGGGGTTTCTACAATGAGCAGTTCTTC.

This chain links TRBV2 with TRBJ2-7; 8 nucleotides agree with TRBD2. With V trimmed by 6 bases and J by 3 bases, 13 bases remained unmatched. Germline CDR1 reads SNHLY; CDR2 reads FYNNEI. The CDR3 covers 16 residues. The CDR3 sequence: CASSQHGGGSLYEQYF. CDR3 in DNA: TGTGCCAGCAGCCAACACGGGGGGGGTTCGCTCTACGAGCAGTACTTC. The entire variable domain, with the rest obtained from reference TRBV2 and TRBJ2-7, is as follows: EPEVTQTPSHQVTQMGQEVILRCVPISNHLYFYWYRQILGQKVEFLVSFYNNEISEKSEIFDDQFSVERPDGSNFTLKIRSTKLEDSAMYFCASSQHGGGSLYEQYFGPGTRLTVT.

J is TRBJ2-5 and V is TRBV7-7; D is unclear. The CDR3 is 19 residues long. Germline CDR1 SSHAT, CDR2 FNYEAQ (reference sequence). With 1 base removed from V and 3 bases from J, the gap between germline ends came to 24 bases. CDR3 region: CASSLGSPSLYGPEETQYF. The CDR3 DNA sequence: TGTGCCAGCAGCTTAGGGTCGCCCAGTCTTTATGGCCCCGAAGAGACCCAGTACTTC.

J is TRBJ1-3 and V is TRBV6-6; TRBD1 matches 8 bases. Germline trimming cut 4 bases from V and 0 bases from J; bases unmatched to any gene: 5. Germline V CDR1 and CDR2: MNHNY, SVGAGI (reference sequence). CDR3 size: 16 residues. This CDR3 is CASSWGQESSGNTIYF. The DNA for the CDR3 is TGTGCCAGCAGTTGGGGACAGGAAAGCTCTGGAAACACCATATATTTT.